This entry lists 6 T cell receptor beta chains sequenced from one sample in a study of OX40 agonist ivuxolimab in advanced cancers. Method: immunoSEQ multiplex PCR; TCRdb's copy keeps in-frame clones and lacks some. Altogether 70,000 to 95,000 clones are present, about 90% being singletons, with the ten largest covering less than 0.85%. Sequenced here: CD4+ or CD8+ T cells sorted from blood, sampled in a trial of the OX40 agonist ivuxolimab. The origin of the receptors is an adult with an advanced solid tumor such as melanoma, head and neck, liver or kidney cancer.

The table lists this clone with a count of one. V gene TRBV28 combines with J gene TRBJ1-2, with D hard to call. The length of the CDR3 is 12 residues. Germline loops: CDR1 MDHEN, CDR2 SYDVKM. V shed 5 bases and J shed 8 bases, with 12 bases lying between them. The CDR3 sequence is CASSEQKRGYTF. CDR3 DNA sequence: TGTGCCAGCAGTGAACAGAAACGGGGCTACACCTTC.

This clone was seen only once. The J gene is TRBJ2-7, the V gene TRBV18; 8 bases line up with TRBD1. Germline loops: CDR1 KGHSH, CDR2 LQKENI. J lost 5 bases, V lost 6 bases, and 6 bases had no gene match. The CDR3 spans 13 residues. The CDR3 spells CASSRGQVDEQYF. The DNA of the CDR3 is TGTGCCAGCTCGCGGGGACAGGTGGACGAGCAGTACTTC.

The V gene is TRBV29-1, the J gene TRBJ2-5; D is perhaps TRBD2 (6 bases). The length of the CDR3 is 13 residues. The germline V gene encodes CDR1 SQVTM and CDR2 ANQGSEA. The germline V and J ends were trimmed by 4 bases and 1 base, with 10 bases remaining between them. The CDR3 DNA reads TGCAGCGTTGCCGGGGGATTCCAAGAGACCCAGTACTTC. Amino acids: CSVAGGFQETQYF.

V gene TRBV27 combines with J gene TRBJ2-7; 7 bases map to TRBD2. CDR3 length equals 14 residues. Per the germline V gene, CDR1 is MNHEY and CDR2 is SMNVEV (reference sequence). Trimming took 5 bases from V and 6 from J; bases not matched to a gene: 10. CDR3 DNA: TGTGCCAGCAGTCCCACCCGACTAGCTACCGAGCAGTACTTC. Its translation: CASSPTRLATEQYF.

The chain joins TRBV18 to TRBJ2-3; 8 positions agree with TRBD2. Looked up from germline, CDR1 is KGHSH and CDR2 is LQKENI. The V and J ends lost 6 bases and 4 bases, in that order; junction bases with no gene match: 6. CDR3 length: 14 amino acids. The DNA for the CDR3 is TGTGCCAGCTCCCCAGCGGGAGAAGCAGATACGCAGTATTTT. Protein sequence: CASSPAGEADTQYF.

V usage is TRBV30 and J usage is TRBJ2-7, with no clear D. This CDR3 contains 11 residues. Trimming left V 1 base short and J 5 bases short, with 6 bases between. Germline CDR1 and CDR2: GTSNPN and SVGIG (reference sequence). Here the CDR3 reads CAWSGRNEQYF. The CDR3 bases are TGTGCCTGGAGTGGGAGAAACGAGCAGTACTTC. The full variable domain, completed using reference TRBV30 and TRBJ2-7, is SQTIHQWPATLVQPVGSPLSLECTVEGTSNPNLYWYRQAAGRGLQLLFYSVGIGQISSEVPQNLSASRPQDRQFILSSKKLLLSDSGFYLCAWSGRNEQYFGPGTRLTVT.